Each of the 10 T cell receptor beta chains below was sequenced from the same sample in a study of cytomegalovirus exposure and HLA in healthy donors. Generated by immunoSEQ multiplex PCR, the TCRdb table keeps only in-frame clones and is missing some. Found here are about 240,000 clones, around 88% of them singletons; the top ten hold 1.2%. The source material was PBMCs. The receptors derive from a woman between 25 and 40 years old in good health and CMV-seropositive.

The sample holds one count of this clone. The rearrangement uses TRBV5-1 and TRBJ2-7, with unresolved D. The V gene lost 1 base and the J gene lost 4 bases, with 6 bases spanning the gap. This CDR3 contains 12 residues. CDR1 is SGHRS and CDR2 is YFSETQ in the germline V gene. Written as DNA, the CDR3 is TGCGCCAGCAGCTTGATCGGTTACGAGCAGTACTTC. This translates into CASSLIGYEQYF.

The V gene is TRBV27, the J gene TRBJ2-7, with TRBD2 identical over 9 bases. From germline, CDR1 is MNHEY and CDR2 SMNVEV (reference sequence). The junction had 2 bases not matched to a gene; V was cut back by 3 bases and J by 2 bases. The length of the CDR3 is 14 residues. In nucleotides, the CDR3 is TGTGCCAGCAGTTTCATAGCGGGAGCCTACGAGCAGTACTTC. Protein product: CASSFIAGAYEQYF.

The gene calls are TRBV5-6 and TRBJ1-2, with D possibly being TRBD1 (6 bases). The CDR3 is made up of 15 amino acids. V gave up 1 base and J gave up 4 bases, with 14 bases separating them. Germline lookup yields CDR1 SGHDT and CDR2 YYEEEE. CDR3 in DNA: TGTGCCAGCAGCTTGTATAACAGGGATAGCTATGGCTACACCTTC. Protein: CASSLYNRDSYGYTF.

This clone was recorded once. V gene TRBV7-9 combines with J gene TRBJ2-1; D ambiguous. The CDR3 spans 13 residues. Germline loops: CDR1 SEHNR, CDR2 FQNEAQ (reference sequence). The V end lost 6 bases, the J end lost 6 bases, and 12 bases lay between the germline ends. CDR3 DNA sequence: TGTGCCAGCAGGCGTCCTACTCCCAATGAGCAGTTCTTC. It encodes CASRRPTPNEQFF. The full variable domain, with the rest looked up from reference TRBV7-9 and TRBJ2-1, is DTGVSQNPRHKITKRGQNVTFRCDPISEHNRLYWYRQTLGQGPEFLTYFQNEAQLEKSRLLSDRFSAERPKGSFSTLEIQRTEQGDSAMYLCASRRPTPNEQFFGPGTRLTVL.

The chain links TRBV11-2 to TRBJ2-7; tentatively, D is TRBD2 (6 bases). This CDR3 comprises 16 residues. V was clipped by 1 base and J by 7 bases, with 20 bases between them. Per germline, CDR1 SGHAT and CDR2 FQNNGV. This CDR3 reads CASSLVAPPTSGEQYF. The CDR3 DNA reads TGTGCCAGCAGCTTAGTTGCGCCCCCAACCAGCGGGGAGCAGTACTTC.

This clone occurred a few times. The V call is TRBV5-8, the J call TRBJ1-5; no clear D gene. Trimming cost V 2 bases and J 2 bases, with 11 bases left between them. This CDR3 has 15 amino acids. Looked up from germline, CDR1 is SGHTS and CDR2 is YDEGEE. For the CDR3, the DNA is TGTGCCAGCAGCTTTGAGGGTTGGGGCAATCAGCCCCAGCATTTT. Translating gives CASSFEGWGNQPQHF.

The rearrangement joins TRBV7-8 to TRBJ1-2; 10 nucleotides line up with TRBD1. CDR3 size: 14 residues. Trimming cost V 6 bases and J 7 bases; bases outside gene matches: 8. Germline-derived CDR1 and CDR2 are SGHVS and FQNEAQ. The CDR3 reads CASSRQGAKGGYTF. CDR3 DNA: TGTGCCAGCAGTAGACAGGGGGCGAAGGGTGGCTACACCTTC.

This clone was counted only a few times. The chain is built from TRBV5-1 and TRBJ2-7; D remains unclear. This CDR3 region has 12 residues. CDR1 and CDR2 from the germline V gene are SGHRS and YFSETQ. V lost 4 bases, J lost 5 bases, and 10 bases lay in between. The CDR3 sequence is CASSRFFDEQYF. The CDR3 bases are TGCGCCAGCAGCCGTTTCTTCGACGAGCAGTACTTC.

This clone was picked up one time. The CDR3 loop is CATSIGTMNTGELFF. CDR3 DNA sequence: TGTGCCACCAGCATCGGGACTATGAACACCGGGGAGCTGTTTTTT. The genes are TRBV15 and TRBJ2-2; 7 nucleotides match TRBD2. CDR1 is LNHNV, CDR2 YYDKDF, per germline (reference sequence). The trim removed 4 bases at V and 1 base at J, leaving 3 bases unmatched. The CDR3 is made up of 15 amino acids.

J is TRBJ1-2 and V is TRBV19; a possible D gene is TRBD1 (5 bases). Germline lookup yields CDR1 LNHDA and CDR2 SQIVND (reference sequence). Trimming pared 0 bases from V and 4 bases from J, leaving 12 bases between. The length of the CDR3 is 15 residues. CDR3: CASSIDHGGTYGYTF. For the CDR3, the DNA is TGTGCCAGTAGTATAGATCATGGCGGGACCTATGGCTACACCTTC.